The 18 T cell receptor beta chains below come from one sample, sequenced in a study of T cell changes during pregnancy in multiple sclerosis. Generated by immunoSEQ multiplex PCR, the TCRdb table keeps only in-frame clones and is missing some. The table lists more than 50,000 clones, 90% of them singletons. The source was peripheral blood, collected in the first trimester of pregnancy. The receptors come from a female donor in good health, enrolled as a control in a pregnancy study.

This clone occurred a few times. The chain employs TRBV4-1 and TRBJ2-2; D might be TRBD2 (6 bases). Germline CDR1 is MGHRA and CDR2 is YSYEKL. Trimming removed 3 bases at V and 5 bases at J, with 19 bases between. The CDR3 is 17 residues long. CDR3 sequence reads: CASSQLDMVAVTGELFF. The CDR3 coding sequence is TGCGCCAGCAGCCAGCTCGATATGGTAGCGGTGACCGGGGAGCTGTTTTTT.

The CDR3 DNA sequence: TGTGCCAGCAGCCCCTTGGGGGGGCGGATTGAGCAGTTCTTC. This translates into CASSPLGGRIEQFF. The V call is TRBV7-2, the J call TRBJ2-1; maybe TRBD2 (7 bases). Trimming took off 5 bases at V and 9 bases at J, with 17 bases between the two ends. Germline CDR1 is SGHTA and CDR2 is FQGNSA. This CDR3 spans 14 amino acids.

The genes are TRBV27 and TRBJ2-3, with TRBD2 as a possible D gene (6 bases). Germline CDR1 is MNHEY and CDR2 is SMNVEV (reference sequence). V was shortened by 3 bases and J by 4 bases, with 14 bases between the two germline ends. This CDR3 has 15 residues. The CDR3 nucleotides read TGTGCCAGCAGTTTGGGGGGTAGTGGCGCAGATACGCAGTATTTT. Residues: CASSLGGSGADTQYF.

The rearrangement links TRBV6-6 to TRBJ1-1, with a weak D call TRBD1 (5 bases). Germline CDR1 is MNHNY and CDR2 is SVGAGI (reference sequence). The CDR3 covers 10 residues. V shed 10 bases and J shed 6 bases, with 9 bases lying between them. CDR3 nucleotide sequence: TGTGCCACCCGACAGCCTGAAGCTTTCTTT. The encoded protein is CATRQPEAFF.

The gene calls are TRBV7-6 and TRBJ2-7; D is perhaps TRBD1 (6 bases). Per the germline V gene, CDR1 is SGHVS and CDR2 is FNYEAQ. This CDR3 has 13 residues. Trimming took off 3 bases at V and 7 bases at J, with 13 bases between the two ends. The DNA for the CDR3 is TGTGCCAGCAGCTTTACATTTACAGGGGAGCAGTACTTC. It is translated as CASSFTFTGEQYF.

The CDR3 sequence is CSVEAGGASGQYF. In nucleotides, the CDR3 is TGCAGCGTTGAAGCAGGGGGCGCTTCGGGACAGTACTTC. V and J are TRBV29-1 and TRBJ2-4; TRBD1 matches at 8 bases. The V and J ends lost 1 base and 13 bases, in that order; junction bases with no gene match: 9. There are 13 residues in the CDR3. From germline, CDR1 is SQVTM and CDR2 ANQGSEA.

V and J are TRBV5-4 and TRBJ1-1; possibly TRBD1 for D (6 bases). CDR3 length equals 17 residues. Germline V CDR1 and CDR2: SGHNT, YYREEE (reference sequence). Trimming cost V 7 bases and J 0 bases, with 22 bases left between them. The CDR3 sequence: CASRNWGGQSMNTEAFF. CDR3 bases: TGTGCCAGCCGCAATTGGGGGGGCCAATCTATGAACACTGAAGCTTTCTTT. Full variable domain (outside the CDR3, taken from reference TRBV5-4 and TRBJ1-1): ETGVTQSPTHLIKTRGQQVTLRCSSQSGHNTVSWYQQALGQGPQFIFQYYREEENGRGNFPPRFSGLQFPNYSSELNVNALELDDSALYLCASRNWGGQSMNTEAFFGQGTRLTVV.

The J gene is TRBJ1-1, the V gene TRBV4-3; D ambiguous. This CDR3 has 14 amino acids. The V gene lost 2 bases and the J gene lost 4 bases, with 11 bases spanning the gap. From germline, CDR1 is LGHNA and CDR2 YSLEER. The CDR3: CASSQTSGVTEAFF. The CDR3 coding sequence is TGCGCCAGCAGCCAAACTTCGGGAGTCACTGAAGCTTTCTTT.

This sequence joins TRBV6-6 and TRBJ1-4, with D unclear. Trimming took 4 bases from V and 7 from J, leaving 4 bases between them. This CDR3 is built from 11 residues. In germline, CDR1 is MNHNY, CDR2 SVGAGI (reference sequence). This chain's CDR3 is CASSSVEKLFF. The CDR3, as DNA: TGTGCCAGCAGTTCAGTTGAAAAACTGTTTTTT.

The table lists this clone with a count of one. The V and J genes are TRBV10-3 and TRBJ2-7; TRBD2 matches 7 bases. The V segment lost 0 bases and the J segment 1 base; nucleotides outside the gene matches: 6. This CDR3 is built from 16 residues. Germline lookup yields CDR1 ENHRY and CDR2 SYGVKD. DNA for the CDR3: TGTGCCATCAGTGAGTCGTTGACGGGGGGATCCTACGAGCAGTACTTC. As protein: CAISESLTGGSYEQYF.

This clone was found a few times. The chain has TRBV4-3 and TRBJ1-6, with TRBD1 matching 8 bases. The CDR3 extends over 15 amino acids. The V and J ends lost 6 bases and 10 bases, in that order; junction bases with no gene match: 11. Germline V gene data show CDR1 as LGHNA and CDR2 as YSLEER. CDR3 in DNA: TGCGCCAGCAGTCGAGACAGGGGAATTTCCTCACCCCTCCACTTT. Encoded protein: CASSRDRGISSPLHF.

This clone showed up just once. The chain uses TRBV11-2 and TRBJ2-2, with a possible D match to TRBD2 (8 bases). Germline-derived CDR1 and CDR2 are SGHAT and FQNNGV. The CDR3 runs 16 residues. V gave up 0 bases and J gave up 7 bases, with 15 bases separating them. The CDR3 DNA is TGTGCCAGCAGCTTAGAAACGGGAGGGGGCGGCGGGGAGCTGTTTTTT. Translated: CASSLETGGGGGELFF.

The gene calls are TRBV7-2 and TRBJ2-7; the match to TRBD1 covers 11 bases. Germline CDR1 reads SGHTA; CDR2 reads FQGNSA. With 2 bases clipped from V and 3 bases from J, the junction kept 9 bases outside the gene matches. The CDR3 covers 17 residues. CDR3 bases: TGTGCCAGCAGCTTACCCTCGGGACAGGGGGTTCTCTACGAGCAGTACTTC. Protein sequence: CASSLPSGQGVLYEQYF.

The chain is built from TRBV9 and TRBJ2-5; 10 nucleotides line up with TRBD2. Per germline, CDR1 SGDLS and CDR2 YYNGEE. The length of the CDR3 is 18 residues. Trimming at V came to 0 bases and at J to 5 bases, leaving 13 bases not matched to a gene. In nucleotides, the CDR3 is TGTGCCAGCAGCGTAGGTAATAGCGGGGGGACATTATACGAGACCCAGTACTTC. As protein: CASSVGNSGGTLYETQYF.

DNA for the CDR3: TGTGCCAGCATCTCATCAGGCTCCTACGAGCAGTACTTC. Its translation: CASISSGSYEQYF. The chain recombines TRBV6-1 with TRBJ2-7; unclear D gene. CDR3 length: 13 amino acids. Per germline, CDR1 MNHNS and CDR2 SASEGT. V was cut by 7 bases and J by 0 bases, with 10 bases left in between.

The CDR3 protein is CASTPQGTYGYTF. The CDR3 nucleotides are TGCGCCAGCACCCCCCAGGGAACGTATGGCTACACCTTC. The rearrangement joins TRBV5-1 to TRBJ1-2; D perhaps matches TRBD1 (5 bases). V shed 6 bases and J shed 5 bases, with 14 bases lying between them. CDR3 length equals 13 residues. Germline V lookup: CDR1 SGHRS, CDR2 YFSETQ. Complete variable domain (other parts from reference TRBV5-1 and TRBJ1-2): KAGVTQTPRYLIKTRGQQVTLSCSPISGHRSVSWYQQTPGQGLQFLFEYFSETQRNKGNFPGRFSGRQFSNSRSEMNVSTLELGDSALYLCASTPQGTYGYTFGSGTRLTVV.

The gene calls are TRBV7-6 and TRBJ2-7; D is ambiguous. V was shortened by 5 bases and J by 0 bases, with 11 bases between the two germline ends. This CDR3 is built from 14 residues. The germline V gene has CDR1 SGHVS and CDR2 FNYEAQ. CDR3 DNA sequence: TGTGCCAGCAGCGTCATCTCTAGCTCCTACGAGCAGTACTTC. Its protein is CASSVISSSYEQYF.

V and J are TRBV7-8 and TRBJ1-3; no reliable D call. Germline-derived CDR1 and CDR2 are SGHVS and FQNEAQ. The CDR3 consists of 17 residues. The ends were cut back, 3 bases at V and 3 bases at J, with 18 bases in the middle. CDR3 in amino acids: CASSFSGPTGGGNTIYF. The CDR3 DNA reads TGTGCCAGCAGCTTTTCGGGCCCCACGGGAGGTGGAAACACCATATATTTT.